This T cell receptor (beta chain) derives from a study of T-cell memory formation after mild COVID-19 (dated by TCRdb to about 2021). For context, the study as a whole: TCR sequence clusters from the two donors were largely donor specific. Longitudinal TCRalpha and TCRbeta repertoire sequencing tracked T-cell clones expanding and contracting after mild COVID-19 in a couple of donors. Two young, previously healthy adult volunteers made up the cohort, one male and one female. Findings and caveats that apply to the study as a whole: Balanced CD4/CD8 phenotypes were observed for clones contracting from day 15 to 85, whereas a bias towards CD4+ was observed for a second wave of clones expanding from day 15 to 37. Only two mild cases were covered by the study, and larger cohorts that include severe cases with pre-infection samples were considered necessary. SARS-CoV-2 specificity was not confirmed for the second-wave clones peaking on day 37. Contracting CD4+ clones appeared mostly in the CM and EM memory subsets, whereas CD8+ clones were enriched in EMRA. Some responding clones were detected in pre-infection memory, which suggested that pre-existing cross-reactive memory T cells had joined the SARS-CoV-2 response.

With regard to this clonotype: The antigen this receptor binds is unknown. One base away there is no much larger clone; base qualities are not given.

The data were produced on an Illumina NovaSeq 6000. TCRalpha and TCRbeta cDNA libraries were built by 5'RACE with constant-segment primers, adding sample barcodes and unique molecular identifiers. Trizol reagent was used to extract RNA from every sample. Amplification of the libraries took two PCR steps, and the second step added a second sample barcode plus Illumina TruSeq adapters. Sequencing of libraries was performed on an Illumina NovaSeq with 2 x 150 bp paired-end reads. The source study handled its data this way. Demultiplexing of reads and collapsing into UMI-guided consensus sequences were performed with migec v1.2.7. Using mixcr v2.1.11, the UMI consensuses were aligned to TRA and TRB V and J templates and assembled into clonotypes. A clonotype was counted as expanded or contracted only when both edgeR and NoisET called the clonotype significant, with the noise models trained on biological replicates. For edgeR calls, the thresholds were a false discovery rate-adjusted p below 0.01 and a log2 fold-change of 1. PCA with hierarchical clustering of max-normalized trajectories of the 1000 most abundant clonotypes was used as exploratory dynamics analysis. Each responding clone was given a CD4 or CD8 phenotype based on the CD4+ and CD8+ repertoires, which had been sequenced separately. The public reads were run again by TCRdb, first through fastp at Q25 and then through MiXCR, and only productive beta chains were kept. All rows with the same CDR3 protein become a single entry with the most common DNA and genes. TCRdb's processing, not the study's, gives the V and J calls here. The sample table shows a few hundred thousand distinct CDR3 sequences, and 25% to 30% are seen once. Approximately 13% of the sample comes from the top ten.

PBMCs were isolated by Ficoll-Paque density gradient centrifugation. Trimming accounts for 1 base at V and 4 bases at J, while the number of junction bases matched to no gene is 9. Reading the germline V gene gives CDR1 SGHRS and CDR2 YFSETQ. The CDR3, from cysteine to phenylalanine, totals 16 residues. Only the CDR3 DNA stays, 48 bases, in frame from base 1. The clonotype originates from an adult woman who had mild COVID-19 (a few samples of this study predate the infection). The sample titles of this study are shuffled in the database, so cell type and time point are left out; the donor was told from shared clones. Sequencing input: PBMCs or a T cell subset sorted from them (not recorded which). The chain uses TRBV5-1 and TRBJ2-3; the junction holds 7 bases that match TRBD1. The CDR3 reads CASSLRTGRDADTQYF. The DNA sequence follows: TGCGCCAGCAGCTTGAGGACAGGCAGAGACGCAGATACGCAGTATTTT.